This T cell receptor beta chain was recorded in a study of identical twins. Findings and limits, study-wide: Low generation-probability sequences were in excess among twin-shared out-of-frame alpha sequences. The study found that models underestimated out-of-frame TCR alpha sharing in monozygotic twins.

Trimming cost V 5 bases and J 4 bases, with 12 bases left between them. From germline, CDR1 is SGDLS and CDR2 YYNGEE. This CDR3 has 13 residues. Remarks on this clonotype: Its antigen is not known.

TCRdb passed the 5' RACE reads through MiXCR, listing each CDR3 protein once. The data contain approximately 590,000 distinct CDR3 sequences, 7.5% to 10% of them singletons. These data also featured in a second study, about yellow fever vaccine responses in identical twins. From that second work: Twins' vaccine T cell responses were reported to seem partly convergent and partly personalized.

The source material was PBMCs. The receptor comes from a young woman in good health. The chain recombines TRBV9 with TRBJ1-2; tentatively, D is TRBD1 (6 bases). This CDR3 reads CASRGRDTYGYTF. In nucleotides, the CDR3 is TGTGCCAGCAGGGGCCGGGACACCTATGGCTACACCTTC.